The 19 T cell receptor beta chains below were found in one sample sequenced in a study of blood T cell repertoires in COVID-19. TCRdb's copy holds only in-frame clones and misses some; the assay was immunoSEQ multiplex PCR. This table has about 160,000 clones, approximately 92% appearing once. Sequenced sample: peripheral blood. These receptors came from a woman aged 45-59 years with acute or convalescent COVID-19.

CDR3 sequence (DNA): TGTGCCAGCAGTTTCCGGCAGGGGGCGAACACTGAAGCTTTCTTT. It translates to CASSFRQGANTEAFF. The J gene is TRBJ1-1, the V gene TRBV27, with 8 bases that match TRBD1. The CDR3 runs to 15 residues. V trimming: 3 bases; J trimming: 1 base; junction bases outside the gene matches: 4. Germline V gives CDR1 MNHEY, CDR2 SMNVEV (reference sequence).

The gene calls are TRBV28 and TRBJ1-2; tentative D call: TRBD1 (6 bases). The CDR3 is 14 amino acids. CDR1 is MDHEN, CDR2 SYDVKM, per germline. Trimming left V 2 bases short and J 3 bases short, with 10 bases between. The CDR3 loop is CASSLIQGDYGYTF. CDR3 DNA: TGTGCCAGCAGTTTAATACAGGGCGACTATGGCTACACCTTC.

The genes are TRBV9 and TRBJ1-3; no clear D gene. Trimming stripped 0 bases from V and 2 bases from J, with 9 bases between. The CDR3 loop spans 15 amino acids. Germline-derived CDR1 and CDR2 are SGDLS and YYNGEE. CDR3 loop: CASSVDSQPGNTIYF. The CDR3 DNA follows: TGTGCCAGCAGCGTAGACTCGCAACCTGGAAACACCATATATTTT.

CDR3 loop: CASSSRRAGHTEAFF. The CDR3 coding sequence is TGTGCCAGCAGTAGTAGACGGGCGGGGCACACTGAAGCTTTCTTT. The chain recombines TRBV6-5 with TRBJ1-1; D possibly corresponds to TRBD1 (5 bases). V gave up 5 bases and J gave up 3 bases, with 16 bases separating them. The CDR3 sequence is 15 residues long. Germline CDR1 reads MNHEY; CDR2 reads SVGAGI.

V usage is TRBV2 and J usage is TRBJ1-5, with TRBD1 matching 9 bases. V lost 3 bases, J lost 4 bases, and 4 bases stayed unmatched. The CDR3 runs 15 residues. Germline-derived CDR1 and CDR2 are SNHLY and FYNNEI. The CDR3 DNA sequence: TGTGCCAGCAGTGACCTCGGGACAGGGAATCAGCCCCAGCATTTT. Amino acid sequence: CASSDLGTGNQPQHF.

This rearrangement joins TRBV5-4 to TRBJ2-2, with a possible D match to TRBD2 (6 bases). The length of the CDR3 is 14 residues. In germline, CDR1 is SGHNT, CDR2 YYREEE (reference sequence). Between the trimmed V and J ends, which lost 0 bases and 7 bases, there was a span of 10 bases. The CDR3 nucleotides read TGTGCCAGCAGCTTGGTCGGGAGAGGCGGGGAGCTGTTTTTT. Residues: CASSLVGRGGELFF.

V usage is TRBV7-9 and J usage is TRBJ2-6; D call uncertain. Germline assignment: CDR1 SEHNR and CDR2 FQNEAQ (reference sequence). V was shortened by 4 bases and J by 0 bases, with 10 bases between the two germline ends. This CDR3 contains 16 residues. Here the CDR3 DNA reads TGTGCCAGCAGCTCCCAGGTACTCTCTGGGGCCAACGTCCTGACTTTC. Its protein is CASSSQVLSGANVLTF.

The J gene is TRBJ1-1, the V gene TRBV9; 7 bases match TRBD1. Germline-derived CDR1 and CDR2 are SGDLS and YYNGEE. The CDR3 totals 14 residues. Trimming cost V 3 bases and J 8 bases; bases outside gene matches: 10. The chain's CDR3 is CASSASEQGREAFF. The DNA of the CDR3 is TGTGCCAGCAGCGCCTCAGAACAGGGGAGAGAAGCTTTCTTT.

The chain is built from TRBV6-2 or TRBV6-3 and TRBJ1-1; D remains ambiguous. This CDR3 comprises 12 residues. Trimming took off 2 bases at V and 5 bases at J, with 6 bases between the two ends. Germline CDR1 reads MNHEY; CDR2 reads SVGEGT. CDR3 amino acids: CASSYPVTEAFF. CDR3 sequence (DNA): TGTGCCAGCAGTTACCCCGTAACTGAAGCTTTCTTT.

With regard to this clone: The junction departs from the called germline gene at one end, perhaps through a read error. The chain is built from TRBV2 and TRBJ1-2; TRBD1 aligns across 8 bases. There are 13 residues in the CDR3. The V gene's germline CDR1 is SNHLY and CDR2 FYNNEI. CDR3 protein: CASREGTGESYTF. CDR3 bases: TGTGCCAGCAGGGAAGGGACAGGAGAGAGCTACACCTTC.

The chain's CDR3 is CASSIPRSGENTGELFF. For the CDR3, the DNA is TGTGCCAGCAGCATACCCAGAAGCGGGGAGAACACCGGGGAGCTGTTTTTT. This rearrangement joins TRBV2 to TRBJ2-2, with TRBD2 matching over 7 bases. Per the germline V gene, CDR1 is SNHLY and CDR2 is FYNNEI. With 6 bases clipped from V and 1 base from J, the junction kept 11 bases outside the gene matches. This CDR3 has 17 amino acids.

The genes are TRBV7-2 and TRBJ2-6, with D maybe TRBD1 (6 bases). V lost 6 bases to trimming and J lost 0 bases, with 12 bases between them. The CDR3 consists of 16 residues. From germline, CDR1 is SGHTA and CDR2 FQGNSA. The CDR3 coding sequence is TGTGCCAGCAGAGTGACAGGTTCCTCTGGGGCCAACGTCCTGACTTTC. Translation: CASRVTGSSGANVLTF.

V gene TRBV7-9 combines with J gene TRBJ2-1, with 8 positions matching TRBD2. CDR1 and CDR2 (germline): SEHNR, FQNEAQ (reference sequence). This CDR3 region has 15 residues. The J segment lost 0 bases and the V segment lost 5 bases, leaving 3 bases of the junction unmatched. The chain's CDR3 is CASSLSGASYNEQFF. CDR3 coding DNA: TGTGCCAGCAGCCTTAGCGGGGCCTCCTACAATGAGCAGTTCTTC.

The genes are TRBV28 and TRBJ2-2; maybe TRBD1 (6 bases). V lost 8 bases and J lost 3, with 22 bases in between. The CDR3 is 17 amino acids. Germline CDR1 and CDR2: MDHEN and SYDVKM. CDR3 nucleotides: TGTGCCAGCGATACGGACAGTGAGAAACCCCACACCGGGGAGCTGTTTTTT. It is translated as CASDTDSEKPHTGELFF.

CDR3 in amino acids: CATRLSGQYNSPLHF. CDR3 sequence (DNA): TGTGCCACCAGACTGTCGGGACAGTATAATTCACCCCTCCACTTT. J is TRBJ1-6 and V is TRBV2, with 7 bases matching TRBD1. The CDR3 runs 15 residues. Losses at the gene ends were 10 bases for V and 4 bases for J; bases not matched to a gene: 10. Germline V CDR1 and CDR2: SNHLY, FYNNEI.

The rearrangement joins TRBV18 to TRBJ2-3, with 8 bases matching TRBD2. This CDR3 has 15 residues. With 0 bases clipped from V and 4 bases from J, the junction kept 3 bases outside the gene matches. Looked up from germline, CDR1 is KGHSH and CDR2 is LQKENI. CDR3 loop: CASSPPSGGADTQYF. The CDR3 DNA follows: TGTGCCAGCTCACCACCAAGCGGGGGTGCAGATACGCAGTATTTT.

The genes are TRBV11-2 and TRBJ1-1, with 8 bases that match TRBD1. With 4 bases clipped from V and 3 bases from J, the junction kept 10 bases outside the gene matches. This CDR3 has 16 amino acids. Germline V gene sequence: CDR1 SGHAT, CDR2 FQNNGV. CDR3 residues: CASSSLGRGLYTEAFF. CDR3 in DNA: TGTGCCAGCAGCTCCCTGGGCAGGGGGCTTTACACTGAAGCTTTCTTT.

The V call is TRBV9, the J call TRBJ2-7, with 9 bases identical to TRBD1. Germline lookup yields CDR1 SGDLS and CDR2 YYNGEE. After removal of 0 bases from V and 4 bases from J, the junction contained 5 bases not matched to a gene. This CDR3 is built from 15 residues. CDR3 amino acids: CASSVGGQGMYEQYF. CDR3 in DNA: TGTGCCAGCAGCGTAGGGGGACAGGGTATGTACGAGCAGTACTTC.

The chain is built from TRBV2 and TRBJ1-4; D is perhaps TRBD1 (6 bases). V gave up 3 bases and J gave up 1 base, with 15 bases separating them. The CDR3 spans 17 residues. CDR1 and CDR2 from the germline V gene are SNHLY and FYNNEI. The CDR3 DNA sequence: TGTGCCAGCAGTGACTTGACAGGCGCGGAAACTAATGAAAAACTGTTTTTT. It codes for CASSDLTGAETNEKLFF.